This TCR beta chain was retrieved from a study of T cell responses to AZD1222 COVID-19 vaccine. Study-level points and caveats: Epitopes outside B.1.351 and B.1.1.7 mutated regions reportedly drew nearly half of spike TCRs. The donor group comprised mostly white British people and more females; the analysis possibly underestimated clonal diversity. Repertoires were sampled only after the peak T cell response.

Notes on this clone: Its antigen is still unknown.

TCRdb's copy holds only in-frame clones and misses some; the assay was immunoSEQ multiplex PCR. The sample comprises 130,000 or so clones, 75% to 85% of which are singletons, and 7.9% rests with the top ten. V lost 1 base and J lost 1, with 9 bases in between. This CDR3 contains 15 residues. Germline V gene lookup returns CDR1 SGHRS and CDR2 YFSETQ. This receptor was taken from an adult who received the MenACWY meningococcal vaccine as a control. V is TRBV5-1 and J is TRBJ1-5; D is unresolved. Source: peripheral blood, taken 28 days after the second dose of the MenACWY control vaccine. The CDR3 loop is CASSLSGISNQPQHF. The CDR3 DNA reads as TGCGCCAGCAGCTTGTCGGGGATCAGCAATCAGCCCCAGCATTTT.